The subject of this entry is one T cell receptor beta chain. This specimen comes from a study of blood T cell repertoires in COVID-19. Categorization into cohorts depended on clinical history that participants reported. The study recruited exposed participants who had met a COVID-19 case within 2 weeks before entry. Source study methods: From reference gene primer amplification, estimates of nucleated cell counts were derived. TCRdb keeps only in-frame clones here, not all; method: immunoSEQ multiplex PCR. Clonal size and the V and J genes are those of that table, whereas D and trimming came from the DNA. This repertoire shows hundreds of thousands of clones, roughly 85% found once; its top ten account for around 1.8%. The V gene's germline CDR1 is KGHSH and CDR2 LQKENI. This CDR3 comprises 16 residues. The J segment lost 0 bases and the V segment lost 0 bases, leaving 2 bases of the junction unmatched.

The receptor comes from a woman aged 25 to 39 who had been exposed to COVID-19. What was sequenced was PBMCs or T cells enriched from blood (not recorded which). The chain joins TRBV18 to TRBJ2-7; 10 nucleotides agree with TRBD1. The chain's CDR3 is CASSPPGQGYSYEQYF. The CDR3 DNA is TGTGCCAGCTCACCACCGGGACAGGGGTACTCCTACGAGCAGTACTTC.